Listed below are T cell receptor beta chains from one sample, sequenced in a study of human T cells and chemical hapten exposure. TCRdb re-called the 5' RACE reads with MiXCR, one entry per CDR3 protein. The sample shows 80,000 or so distinct CDR3 sequences, around a sixth of them seen only once. The receptors derive from a female donor in good health. The CDR3 runs from the conserved cysteine through the conserved F or W. D genes are given only for firm matches. Not every row has a clone size; where given, it reads once, few, many or a size class.

few	TRBV29-1	TRBJ2-1	.	TGCAGCGTTGAAGATAAGGGATCACCGTTCTTC	CSVEDKGSPFF
few	TRBV5-1	TRBJ2-1	.	TGCGCCAGCAGCTCGAGGACTTCTTTCGATGAGCAGTTCTTC	CASSSRTSFDEQFF
few	TRBV7-9	TRBJ2-3	TRBD2	TGTGCCAGCAGCTTTGTGCGGGAGGGCACAGATACGCAGTATTTT	CASSFVREGTDTQYF
.	TRBV6-5	TRBJ2-3	.	TGTGCCAGCAGTTATGTGGGCAGCACAGATACGCAGTATTTT	CASSYVGSTDTQYF
few	TRBV28	TRBJ1-1	.	TGTGCCAGCAGTCAAGGGACCCAGAACACTGAAGCTTTCTTT	CASSQGTQNTEAFF
.	TRBV2	TRBJ1-5	.	TGTGCCAGCAGTGTCGAGGTGGCCGGTAATCAGCCCCAGCATTTT	CASSVEVAGNQPQHF
few	TRBV25-1	TRBJ2-7	TRBD1	TGTGCCAGCAGAAGTAACAGGGGGAGCGTATACGAGCAGTACTTC	CASRSNRGSVYEQYF
few	TRBV5-1	TRBJ2-7	.	TGCGCCAGCAGGCTTGGACGGTTGCCTGCCTACGAGCAGTACTTC	CASRLGRLPAYEQYF
.	TRBV7-9	TRBJ2-2	.	TGTGCCAGCAGCCTTGGGGCGGGGGAGCTGTTTTTT	CASSLGAGELFF
few	TRBV4-1	TRBJ1-4	.	TGCGCCAGCAGCCAAGATCAATACAGGGCCACGGAAAAACTGTTTTTT	CASSQDQYRATEKLFF